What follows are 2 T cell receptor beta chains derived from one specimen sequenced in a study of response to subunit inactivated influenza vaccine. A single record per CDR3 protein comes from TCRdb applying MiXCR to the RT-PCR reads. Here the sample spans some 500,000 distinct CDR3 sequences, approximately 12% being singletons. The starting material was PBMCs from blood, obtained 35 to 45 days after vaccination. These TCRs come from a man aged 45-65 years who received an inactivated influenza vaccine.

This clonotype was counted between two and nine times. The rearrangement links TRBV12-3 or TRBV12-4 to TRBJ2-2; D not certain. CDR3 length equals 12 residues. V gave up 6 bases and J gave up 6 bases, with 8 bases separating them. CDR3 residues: CASSRYAGELFF. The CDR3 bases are TGTGCCAGCAGCCGATATGCCGGGGAGCTGTTTTTT.

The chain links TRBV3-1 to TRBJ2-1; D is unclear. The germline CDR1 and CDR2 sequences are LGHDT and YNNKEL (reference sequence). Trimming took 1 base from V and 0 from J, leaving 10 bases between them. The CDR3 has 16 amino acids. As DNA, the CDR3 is TGTGCCAGCAGCCAAGGATTTAAAGACTCCTACAATGAGCAGTTCTTC. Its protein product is CASSQGFKDSYNEQFF.